The clone carrying this TCR beta chain occurred a few times. This entry is derived from a study of OX40 agonist ivuxolimab in advanced cancers. Assay: immunoSEQ multiplex PCR; the TCRdb copy retains only in-frame clones and omits some. The sample lists 55,000 to 70,000 clones, around 85% occurring once. This TCR was recovered from an adult with an advanced solid tumor such as melanoma, head and neck, liver or kidney cancer. Sequencing was performed on CD4+ or CD8+ T cells sorted from blood, taken in a trial of the OX40 agonist ivuxolimab.

The CDR3 here is CASSQSFLSGRAHEQFF. CDR3 sequence (DNA): TGCGCCAGCAGCCAATCATTCCTCAGCGGGAGGGCCCATGAGCAGTTCTTC. V and J are TRBV4-1 and TRBJ2-1; TRBD2 matches at 10 bases. The CDR3 is 17 amino acids. Germline V gives CDR1 MGHRA, CDR2 YSYEKL. J gave up 8 bases and V 2 bases, and 12 bases lay outside the gene matches.